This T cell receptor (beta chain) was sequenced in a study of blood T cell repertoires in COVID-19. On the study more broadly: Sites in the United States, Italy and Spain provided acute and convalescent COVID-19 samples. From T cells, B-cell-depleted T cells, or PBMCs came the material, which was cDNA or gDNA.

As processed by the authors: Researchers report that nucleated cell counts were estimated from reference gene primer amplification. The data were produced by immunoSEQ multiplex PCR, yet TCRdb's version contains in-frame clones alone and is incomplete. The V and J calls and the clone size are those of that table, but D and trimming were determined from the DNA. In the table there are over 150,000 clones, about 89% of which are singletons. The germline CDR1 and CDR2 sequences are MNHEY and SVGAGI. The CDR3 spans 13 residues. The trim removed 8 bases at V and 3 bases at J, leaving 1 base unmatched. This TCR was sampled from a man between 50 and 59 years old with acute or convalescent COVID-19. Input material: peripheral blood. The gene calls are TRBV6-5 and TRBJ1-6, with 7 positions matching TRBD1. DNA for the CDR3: TGTGCCAGCGGGACAGACTATAATTCACCCCTCCACTTT. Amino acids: CASGTDYNSPLHF.